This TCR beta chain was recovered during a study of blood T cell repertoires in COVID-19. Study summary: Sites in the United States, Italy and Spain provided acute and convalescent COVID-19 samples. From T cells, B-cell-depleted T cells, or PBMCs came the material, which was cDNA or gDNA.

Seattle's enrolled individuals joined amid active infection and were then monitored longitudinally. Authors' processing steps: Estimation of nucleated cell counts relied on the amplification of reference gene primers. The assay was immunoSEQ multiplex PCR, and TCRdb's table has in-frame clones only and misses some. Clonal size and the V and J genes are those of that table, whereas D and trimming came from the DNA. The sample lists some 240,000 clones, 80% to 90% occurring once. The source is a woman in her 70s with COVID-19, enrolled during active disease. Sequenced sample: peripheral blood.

The CDR3 region is CASSLEPRITEAFF. The CDR3 bases are TGTGCCAGCAGCTTAGAACCGAGGATTACTGAAGCTTTCTTT. The chain carries TRBV7-3 and TRBJ1-1; no clear D. CDR1 and CDR2 from the germline V gene are SGHTA and FQGTGA. The CDR3 consists of 14 residues. Trimming took 2 bases from V and 5 from J, leaving 12 bases between them.